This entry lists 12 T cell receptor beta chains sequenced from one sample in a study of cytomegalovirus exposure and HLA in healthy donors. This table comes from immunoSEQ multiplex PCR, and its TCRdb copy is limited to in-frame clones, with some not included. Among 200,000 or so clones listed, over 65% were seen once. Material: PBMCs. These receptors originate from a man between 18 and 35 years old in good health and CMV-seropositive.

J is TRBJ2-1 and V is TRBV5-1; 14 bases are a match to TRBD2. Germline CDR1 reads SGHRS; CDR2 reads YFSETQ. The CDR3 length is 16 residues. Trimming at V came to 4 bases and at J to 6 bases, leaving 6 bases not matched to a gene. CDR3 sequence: CASSPGLAGVFNEQFF. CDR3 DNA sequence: TGCGCCAGCAGCCCGGGACTAGCGGGAGTTTTCAATGAGCAGTTCTTC.

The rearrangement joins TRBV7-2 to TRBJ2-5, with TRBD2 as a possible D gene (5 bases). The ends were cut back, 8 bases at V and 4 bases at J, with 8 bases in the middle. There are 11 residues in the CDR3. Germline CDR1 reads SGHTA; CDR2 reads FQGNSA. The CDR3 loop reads CASGRGETQYF. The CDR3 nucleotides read TGTGCCAGCGGGAGAGGAGAGACCCAGTACTTC.

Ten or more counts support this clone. The CDR3 DNA reads TGCGCCAGCAGCGAAGTGGACAGGGAGTATGGCTACACCTTC. Its protein is CASSEVDREYGYTF. The rearrangement uses TRBV4-1 and TRBJ1-2; 8 bases align to TRBD1. The V gene end was trimmed by 5 bases and the J gene end by 5 bases; junction bases not matched to a gene: 7. Germline values: CDR1 MGHRA, CDR2 YSYEKL. This CDR3 is built from 14 residues.

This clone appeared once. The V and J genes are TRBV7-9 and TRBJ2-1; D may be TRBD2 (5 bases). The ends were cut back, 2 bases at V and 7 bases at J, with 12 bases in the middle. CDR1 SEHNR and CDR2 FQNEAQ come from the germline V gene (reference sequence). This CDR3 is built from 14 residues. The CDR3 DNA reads TGTGCCAGCAGCTTACACCAAACGGGGAATGAGCAGTTCTTC. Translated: CASSLHQTGNEQFF.

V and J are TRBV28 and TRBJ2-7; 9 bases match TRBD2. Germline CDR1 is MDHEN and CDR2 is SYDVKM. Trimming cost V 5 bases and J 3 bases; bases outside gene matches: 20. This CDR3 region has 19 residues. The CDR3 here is CASSAHRGSGRFFHYEQYF. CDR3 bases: TGTGCCAGCAGTGCCCACCGGGGTAGCGGGAGATTCTTCCACTACGAGCAGTACTTC.

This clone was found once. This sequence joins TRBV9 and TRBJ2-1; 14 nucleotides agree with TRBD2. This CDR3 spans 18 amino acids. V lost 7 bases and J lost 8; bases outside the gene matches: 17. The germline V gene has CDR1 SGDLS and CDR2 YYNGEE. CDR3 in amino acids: CASGRLAGGPIIWDEQFF. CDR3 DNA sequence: TGTGCCAGCGGTCGACTAGCGGGAGGGCCTATCATCTGGGATGAGCAGTTCTTC.

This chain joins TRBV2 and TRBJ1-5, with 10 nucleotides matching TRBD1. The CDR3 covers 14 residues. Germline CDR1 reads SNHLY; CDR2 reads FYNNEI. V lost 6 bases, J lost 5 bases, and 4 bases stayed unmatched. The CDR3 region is CASSGDRGYQPQHF. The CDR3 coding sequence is TGTGCCAGCAGCGGGGACAGGGGTTATCAGCCCCAGCATTTT.

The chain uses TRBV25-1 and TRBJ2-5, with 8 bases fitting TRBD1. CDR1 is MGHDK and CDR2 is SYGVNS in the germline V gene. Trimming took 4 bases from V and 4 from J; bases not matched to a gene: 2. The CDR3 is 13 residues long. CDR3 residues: CASSARGRETQYF. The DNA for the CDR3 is TGTGCCAGCAGTGCCAGGGGGCGAGAGACCCAGTACTTC. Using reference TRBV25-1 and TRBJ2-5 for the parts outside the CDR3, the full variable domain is EADIYQTPRYLVIGTGKKITLECSQTMGHDKMYWYQQDPGMELHLIHYSYGVNSTEKGDLSSESTVSRIRTEHFPLTLESARPSHTSQYLCASSARGRETQYFGPGTRLLVL.

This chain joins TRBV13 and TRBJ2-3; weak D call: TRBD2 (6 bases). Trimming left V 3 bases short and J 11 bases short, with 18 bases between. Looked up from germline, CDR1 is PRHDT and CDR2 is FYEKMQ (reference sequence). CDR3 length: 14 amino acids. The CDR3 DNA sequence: TGTGCCAGCAGCTTTGGGGGAGGTGGCGTCGGGCAGTATTTT. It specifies CASSFGGGGVGQYF.

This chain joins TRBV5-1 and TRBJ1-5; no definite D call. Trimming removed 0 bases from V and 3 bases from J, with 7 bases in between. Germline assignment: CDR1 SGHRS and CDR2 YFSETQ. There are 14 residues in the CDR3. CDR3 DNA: TGCGCCAGCAGCTTGGGGGGAGACAATCAGCCCCAGCATTTT. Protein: CASSLGGDNQPQHF.

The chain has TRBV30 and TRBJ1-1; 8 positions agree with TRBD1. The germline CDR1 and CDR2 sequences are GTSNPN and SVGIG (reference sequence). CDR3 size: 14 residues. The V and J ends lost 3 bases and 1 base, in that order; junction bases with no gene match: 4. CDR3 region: CAWSEGQGNTEAFF. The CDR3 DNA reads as TGTGCCTGGAGCGAAGGACAGGGGAACACTGAAGCTTTCTTT.

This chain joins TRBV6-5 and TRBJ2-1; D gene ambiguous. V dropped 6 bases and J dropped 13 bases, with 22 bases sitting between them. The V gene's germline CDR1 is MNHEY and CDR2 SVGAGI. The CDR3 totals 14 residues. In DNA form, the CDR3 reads TGTGCCAGCAGCCCGCCGTCCGCGGCCTCTGGACAGTTCTTC. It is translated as CASSPPSAASGQFF.